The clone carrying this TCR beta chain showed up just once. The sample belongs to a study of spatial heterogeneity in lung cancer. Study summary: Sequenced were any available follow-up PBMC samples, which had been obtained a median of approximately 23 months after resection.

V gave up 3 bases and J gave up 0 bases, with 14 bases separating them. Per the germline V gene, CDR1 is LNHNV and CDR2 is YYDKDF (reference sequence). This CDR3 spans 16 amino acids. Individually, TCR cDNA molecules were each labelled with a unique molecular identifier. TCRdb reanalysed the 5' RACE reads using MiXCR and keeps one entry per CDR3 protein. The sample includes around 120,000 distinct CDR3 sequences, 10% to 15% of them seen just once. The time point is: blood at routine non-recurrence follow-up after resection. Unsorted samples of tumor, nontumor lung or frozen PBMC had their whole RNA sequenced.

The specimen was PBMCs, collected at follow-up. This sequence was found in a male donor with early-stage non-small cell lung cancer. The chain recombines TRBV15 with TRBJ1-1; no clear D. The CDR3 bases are TGTGCCACCAGCAGCGGGCGGCAGGCCGTGAACACTGAAGCTTTCTTT. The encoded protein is CATSSGRQAVNTEAFF.